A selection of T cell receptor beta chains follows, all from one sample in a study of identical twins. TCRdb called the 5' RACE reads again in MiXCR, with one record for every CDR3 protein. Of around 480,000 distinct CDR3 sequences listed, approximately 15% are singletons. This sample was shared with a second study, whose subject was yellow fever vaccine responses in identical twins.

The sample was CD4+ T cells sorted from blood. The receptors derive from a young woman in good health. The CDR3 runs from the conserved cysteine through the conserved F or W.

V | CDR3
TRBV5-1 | CASSLAPGRGNDGYTF
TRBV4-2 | CASSQQRWGAYEQYF
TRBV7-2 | CASSPGGLNSYEQYF
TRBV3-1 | CASSQRTSGDSETQYF
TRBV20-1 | CSARPGTDYNSPLHF
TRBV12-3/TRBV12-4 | CASSLQGVQTDTQYF
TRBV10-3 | CAISVTPQRGANTGGLFF
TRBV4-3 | CASSQGSGGYEQYF
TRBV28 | CASSLPPASDSAYEQYF
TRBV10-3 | CAIRRDRVDYEQYF
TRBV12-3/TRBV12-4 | CASSPRTSYEQYF
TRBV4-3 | CASSPDRLMVNVLTF
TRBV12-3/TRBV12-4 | CASSGYGGPLTQYF
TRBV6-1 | CASLEGGAQGQPQHF
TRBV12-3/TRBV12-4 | CASSLAQAGGSDTQYF
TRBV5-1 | CASSGVTGSYNEQFF
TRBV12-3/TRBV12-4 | CASKGEKNTEAFF
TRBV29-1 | CSVLSSGFYNEQFF
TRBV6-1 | CASSRFGRGGPEAFF
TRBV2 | CASSEAPETQYF
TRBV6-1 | CASRGVRIGRTTDTQYF
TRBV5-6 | CASSFSAPDLAKNIQYF
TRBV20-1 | CSAESGSTDTQYF
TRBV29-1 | CSVVTIASGGVTDTQYF
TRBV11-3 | CASSSPFSDTQYF
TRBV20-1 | CSANPPGLLETQYF
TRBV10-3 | CAISEQGGANYGYTF
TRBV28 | CASRTGQETQYF
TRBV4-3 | CASSPPGANSYNEQFF
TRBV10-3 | CAISRVSADTQYF
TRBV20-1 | CSASEDWVTEAFF
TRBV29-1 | CSAEQGSGYTF
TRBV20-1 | CSAQAAGLQETQYF
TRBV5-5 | CASTVDRYNEQFF
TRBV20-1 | CSAPDRVEAFF
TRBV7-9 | CASSRRIRRGSTDTQYF
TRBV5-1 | CASSLGTDNEQFF
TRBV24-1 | CATSDPGTSGRSYNEQFF
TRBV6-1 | CASRKGLSSGSYEQYF
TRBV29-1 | CSARGTETQYF
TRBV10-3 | CAIRAVPGLATDTQYF
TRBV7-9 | CASSRGLLTSHEQYF
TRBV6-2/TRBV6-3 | CASSPPRPGGNNEQFF
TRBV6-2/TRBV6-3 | CASSYPGQGPYEQYF
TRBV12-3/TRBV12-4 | CASSLGPRGSGELFF
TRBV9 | CASSRRAVEGPGSYNEQFF
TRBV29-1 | CSVAGGYEQYF
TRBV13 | CASSSRLTLEQYF
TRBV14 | CASARPRQGFTDTQYF
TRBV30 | CAWRTGELFF
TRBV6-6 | CASSYGQSYEQYF
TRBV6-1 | CASSKPQGGGHEQYF
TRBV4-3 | CASSQDSTGANPGELFF